This is a list of T cell receptor beta chains from one sample in a study of monozygotic twins with cystic fibrosis. The method was immunoSEQ multiplex PCR; TCRdb's version includes in-frame clones alone and lacks a portion of them. The sample consists of some 31,000 clones, over 80% of them appearing once. Sequencing used blood. These receptor sequences come from a girl between 2 and 10 years old with cystic fibrosis. CDR3s include the opening cysteine and the closing phenylalanine or tryptophan. Fields, in order: clone size, J gene, V gene, D gene, CDR3 DNA, CDR3 protein. D genes are given only for firm matches. Clone size, where shown, is once, few, many, or a class for clones that have expanded.

clone size: NA
J gene: TRBJ2-7
V gene: TRBV2
D gene: NA
CDR3 DNA: TGTGCCAGCTCAGCCGCTAGCGACGAGCAGTACTTC
CDR3 protein: CASSAASDEQYF

clone size: NA
J gene: TRBJ1-5
V gene: TRBV30
D gene: NA
CDR3 DNA: TGTGCCTGGACCAGGGGAACGGGTCAGCCCCAGCATTTT
CDR3 protein: CAWTRGTGQPQHF

clone size: NA
J gene: TRBJ1-5
V gene: TRBV4-1
D gene: NA
CDR3 DNA: TGCGCCAGCAGCCTCTCTCTCCAGAGCAATCAGCCCCAGCATTTT
CDR3 protein: CASSLSLQSNQPQHF

clone size: once
J gene: TRBJ1-2
V gene: TRBV2
D gene: NA
CDR3 DNA: TGTGCCAGCAGTTTAGAACAAGGACAGTCCTATGGCTACACCTTC
CDR3 protein: CASSLEQGQSYGYTF

clone size: once
J gene: TRBJ1-4
V gene: TRBV4-1
D gene: TRBD1
CDR3 DNA: TGCGCCACATCAGCCGAAGACAGGGCTAGTGGTAATGAAAAACTGTTTTTT
CDR3 protein: CATSAEDRASGNEKLFF

clone size: NA
J gene: TRBJ1-1
V gene: TRBV29-1
D gene: NA
CDR3 DNA: TGCAGCGTTGTGGGGTTTTGGGGCACTGAAGCTTTCTTT
CDR3 protein: CSVVGFWGTEAFF

clone size: NA
J gene: TRBJ2-3
V gene: TRBV30
D gene: TRBD2
CDR3 DNA: TGTGCCTGGAGTGAGACTAGCGGGGGGGGAGATACGCAGTATTTT
CDR3 protein: CAWSETSGGGDTQYF

clone size: NA
J gene: TRBJ2-7
V gene: TRBV28
D gene: NA
CDR3 DNA: TGTGCCAGCAGTTACCTTAACAGCTACGAGCAGTACTTC
CDR3 protein: CASSYLNSYEQYF

clone size: NA
J gene: TRBJ2-7
V gene: TRBV4-1
D gene: NA
CDR3 DNA: TGCGCCAGCAGCCAAGTGGCAGGGGACTACGAGCAGTACTTC
CDR3 protein: CASSQVAGDYEQYF

clone size: NA
J gene: TRBJ2-7
V gene: TRBV5-6
D gene: TRBD2
CDR3 DNA: TGTGCCAGCCGCCTGGGCCGGGGACTAGCGGGATTCTACGAGCAGTACTTC
CDR3 protein: CASRLGRGLAGFYEQYF

clone size: once
J gene: TRBJ2-3
V gene: TRBV4-1
D gene: TRBD2
CDR3 DNA: TGCGCCAGCAGCCCCAACGGCGGGAGTAGCACAGATACGCAGTATTTT
CDR3 protein: CASSPNGGSSTDTQYF

clone size: NA
J gene: TRBJ1-5
V gene: TRBV28
D gene: TRBD1
CDR3 DNA: TGTGCCAGCAGTTTACTACAGGGGGCGAGTCAGCCCCAGCATTTT
CDR3 protein: CASSLLQGASQPQHF

clone size: NA
J gene: TRBJ2-1
V gene: TRBV12-5
D gene: TRBD1
CDR3 DNA: TGTGCTAGTGGTCTAGGACAGGGGCGATACAATGAGCAGTTCTTC
CDR3 protein: CASGLGQGRYNEQFF

clone size: NA
J gene: TRBJ2-6
V gene: TRBV19
D gene: TRBD1
CDR3 DNA: TGTGCCAGTAGTATAAGTCGACAGGGCAACGTCCTGACTTTC
CDR3 protein: CASSISRQGNVLTF

clone size: once
J gene: TRBJ1-2
V gene: TRBV28
D gene: NA
CDR3 DNA: TGTGCCAGCAGTTTCGGCAGGGCCTATGGCTACACCTTC
CDR3 protein: CASSFGRAYGYTF

clone size: NA
J gene: TRBJ1-4
V gene: TRBV5-1
D gene: TRBD1
CDR3 DNA: TGCGCCAGCAGCTTGGGACAGGGAGATCGGGAAAAACTGTTTTTT
CDR3 protein: CASSLGQGDREKLFF

clone size: NA
J gene: TRBJ1-2
V gene: TRBV6-1
D gene: NA
CDR3 DNA: TGTGCCAGCAGCCCTACTCTCATGACGGGCTACACCTTC
CDR3 protein: CASSPTLMTGYTF

clone size: once
J gene: TRBJ2-3
V gene: TRBV30
D gene: TRBD2
CDR3 DNA: TGTGCCTGGACCTACACTAGCGGGAGTCGCCCAGATACGCAGTATTTT
CDR3 protein: CAWTYTSGSRPDTQYF

clone size: NA
J gene: TRBJ2-1
V gene: TRBV10-3
D gene: NA
CDR3 DNA: TGTGCCATCAGTGAGTCGCCCCTACCCCCGGGGAATGAGCAGTTCTTC
CDR3 protein: CAISESPLPPGNEQFF

clone size: NA
J gene: TRBJ1-3
V gene: TRBV5-1
D gene: NA
CDR3 DNA: TGCGCCAGCAGCTTGGAGCCTAACTCTGGAAACACCATATATTTT
CDR3 protein: CASSLEPNSGNTIYF

clone size: NA
J gene: TRBJ1-2
V gene: TRBV10-3
D gene: TRBD1
CDR3 DNA: TGTGCCATCAGCGGGACAGACTCTAACTATGGCTACACCTTC
CDR3 protein: CAISGTDSNYGYTF

clone size: NA
J gene: TRBJ2-7
V gene: TRBV10-3
D gene: TRBD2
CDR3 DNA: TGTGCCACTAGTCTTAGCGGGGGAGCCTACGAGCAGTACTTC
CDR3 protein: CATSLSGGAYEQYF

clone size: NA
J gene: TRBJ1-2
V gene: TRBV21-1
D gene: NA
CDR3 DNA: TGTGCCAGCAGCCCTGGGGCAGGGAAATTCTATGGCTACACCTTC
CDR3 protein: CASSPGAGKFYGYTF

clone size: NA
J gene: TRBJ2-1
V gene: TRBV4-1
D gene: NA
CDR3 DNA: TGCGCCAGCAGCCCTATCTCTGTTACGCCGGGGCACAATGAGCAGTTCTTC
CDR3 protein: CASSPISVTPGHNEQFF

clone size: NA
J gene: TRBJ2-1
V gene: TRBV27
D gene: NA
CDR3 DNA: TGTGCCAGCGATAGGGACTTTAGCTCCTACAATGAGCAGTTCTTC
CDR3 protein: CASDRDFSSYNEQFF

clone size: few
J gene: TRBJ1-4
V gene: TRBV28
D gene: NA
CDR3 DNA: TGTGCCAGCAGTTTAGAGCTCAGGGCTAATGAAAAACTGTTTTTT
CDR3 protein: CASSLELRANEKLFF

clone size: NA
J gene: TRBJ1-2
V gene: TRBV29-1
D gene: NA
CDR3 DNA: TGCAGCGTCACCCCCAGGGACTCAGTCTCTAACTATGGCTACACCTTC
CDR3 protein: CSVTPRDSVSNYGYTF

clone size: NA
J gene: TRBJ1-4
V gene: TRBV2
D gene: NA
CDR3 DNA: TGTGCCAGCAGTCGCACCCCGGGGGGTGAAAAACTGTTTTTT
CDR3 protein: CASSRTPGGEKLFF

clone size: NA
J gene: TRBJ2-1
V gene: TRBV7-2
D gene: NA
CDR3 DNA: TGTGCCAGCAGCCAGTCTTGGTCTGAGCAGTTCTTC
CDR3 protein: CASSQSWSEQFF

clone size: NA
J gene: TRBJ2-3
V gene: TRBV5-6
D gene: TRBD2
CDR3 DNA: TGTGCCAGCAGCTTGGGGGTAGCGGGAGAAGCGGATACGCAGTATTTT
CDR3 protein: CASSLGVAGEADTQYF

clone size: NA
J gene: TRBJ2-7
V gene: TRBV30
D gene: TRBD1
CDR3 DNA: TGTGCCTGGGGGGCGGGACAGGGCATCTACGAGCAGTACTTC
CDR3 protein: CAWGAGQGIYEQYF

clone size: NA
J gene: TRBJ1-5
V gene: TRBV6-1
D gene: NA
CDR3 DNA: TGTGCCAGCAGTGACAGCAATAGCAATCAGCCCCAGCATTTT
CDR3 protein: CASSDSNSNQPQHF

clone size: NA
J gene: TRBJ1-4
V gene: TRBV18
D gene: NA
CDR3 DNA: TGTGCCAGCTCATACGGGGCAGCAACTAATGAAAAACTGTTTTTT
CDR3 protein: CASSYGAATNEKLFF

clone size: NA
J gene: TRBJ1-1
V gene: TRBV29-1
D gene: NA
CDR3 DNA: TGCAGCGTTGTGGCAGAGAACACTGAAGCTTTCTTT
CDR3 protein: CSVVAENTEAFF

clone size: once
J gene: TRBJ2-7
V gene: TRBV7-9
D gene: TRBD1
CDR3 DNA: TGTGCCAGCAGCACCTCAAGGGGGCGTCAGGATGCCTACGAGCAGTACTTC
CDR3 protein: CASSTSRGRQDAYEQYF

clone size: NA
J gene: TRBJ2-1
V gene: TRBV29-1
D gene: NA
CDR3 DNA: TGCAGCGTTCGTGGTCGGAGTGTTGAGCAGTTCTTC
CDR3 protein: CSVRGRSVEQFF

clone size: once
J gene: TRBJ2-5
V gene: TRBV6-5
D gene: TRBD1
CDR3 DNA: TGTGCCAGCAGAAGACAGGGGACGGAGACCCAGTACTTC
CDR3 protein: CASRRQGTETQYF

clone size: once
J gene: TRBJ2-2
V gene: TRBV5-6
D gene: NA
CDR3 DNA: TGTGCCAGCAGCTTGGGGGGCCACAGGGTTCTCTCCGGGGAGCTGTTTTTT
CDR3 protein: CASSLGGHRVLSGELFF

clone size: NA
J gene: TRBJ1-1
V gene: TRBV10-3
D gene: TRBD1
CDR3 DNA: TGTGCCATCAGAGACAGGGACCCCGGAGCTTTCTTT
CDR3 protein: CAIRDRDPGAFF

clone size: few
J gene: TRBJ1-5
V gene: TRBV19
D gene: NA
CDR3 DNA: TGTGCCAGTAGTATTGAGGGTTTGAGCAATCAGCCCCAGCATTTT
CDR3 protein: CASSIEGLSNQPQHF

clone size: NA
J gene: TRBJ2-2
V gene: TRBV6-5
D gene: TRBD2
CDR3 DNA: TGTGCCAGCAGTTGGACTAGCGGTAACACCGGGGAGCTGTTTTTT
CDR3 protein: CASSWTSGNTGELFF

clone size: NA
J gene: TRBJ2-3
V gene: TRBV5-1
D gene: NA
CDR3 DNA: TGCGCCAGCAGCTCGTGGGGCCCAGATACGCAGTATTTT
CDR3 protein: CASSSWGPDTQYF

clone size: NA
J gene: TRBJ1-2
V gene: TRBV28
D gene: TRBD1
CDR3 DNA: TGTGCCAGCAGAGTTCGGACAGGGGCAGATGGCTACACCTTC
CDR3 protein: CASRVRTGADGYTF

clone size: few
J gene: TRBJ1-2
V gene: TRBV19
D gene: TRBD1
CDR3 DNA: TGTGCCAGTAGCTCAACAGGGGGCCTCGGCTACACCTTC
CDR3 protein: CASSSTGGLGYTF

clone size: NA
J gene: TRBJ2-7
V gene: TRBV4-1
D gene: NA
CDR3 DNA: TGCGCCAGCAGCCAAGATAGAGACTTGCGCCTCTACGAGCAGTACTTC
CDR3 protein: CASSQDRDLRLYEQYF

clone size: NA
J gene: TRBJ2-3
V gene: TRBV5-4
D gene: NA
CDR3 DNA: TGTGCCAGCAGCCCGAGGGCGGGCGCCGGCACAGATACGCAGTATTTT
CDR3 protein: CASSPRAGAGTDTQYF

clone size: once
J gene: TRBJ1-3
V gene: TRBV27
D gene: TRBD1
CDR3 DNA: TGTGCCAGCAGTGCGAGGGACAGCAGTGCTACTGGAAACACCATATATTTT
CDR3 protein: CASSARDSSATGNTIYF

clone size: NA
J gene: TRBJ2-7
V gene: TRBV6-1
D gene: TRBD2
CDR3 DNA: TGTGCCAGCACGGGGGGGGCCAGCGAGCAGTACTTC
CDR3 protein: CASTGGASEQYF

clone size: NA
J gene: TRBJ1-1
V gene: TRBV5-4
D gene: NA
CDR3 DNA: TGTGCCAGCAGACCGGGACGGAACACTGAAGCTTTCTTT
CDR3 protein: CASRPGRNTEAFF

clone size: NA
J gene: TRBJ1-1
V gene: TRBV6-1
D gene: TRBD1
CDR3 DNA: TGTCACAGTGGGGGACAGGGCCCCGGGACTGAAGCTTTCTTT
CDR3 protein: CHSGGQGPGTEAFF

clone size: NA
J gene: TRBJ2-7
V gene: TRBV6-5
D gene: NA
CDR3 DNA: TGTGCCAGCAGGGAGGAGACCTCCTACGAGCAGTACTTC
CDR3 protein: CASREETSYEQYF

clone size: NA
J gene: TRBJ1-2
V gene: TRBV29-1
D gene: NA
CDR3 DNA: TGCAGCGTTGAGTTCCGTCGGCAGCAATTCTATGGCTACACCTTC
CDR3 protein: CSVEFRRQQFYGYTF

clone size: NA
J gene: TRBJ2-1
V gene: TRBV5-1
D gene: NA
CDR3 DNA: TGCGCCAGCAGCTTAGAGAGCGGGCATTACAATGAGCAGTTCTTC
CDR3 protein: CASSLESGHYNEQFF

clone size: NA
J gene: TRBJ2-5
V gene: TRBV5-6
D gene: TRBD2
CDR3 DNA: TGTGCCAGCAGCTTGGGCGGACTAGCAAAAGAGACCCAGTACTTC
CDR3 protein: CASSLGGLAKETQYF

clone size: NA
J gene: TRBJ1-2
V gene: TRBV10-2
D gene: TRBD1
CDR3 DNA: TGCGCCAGCCTCCCGGGAGACAGGGGGTCCTATGGCTACACCTTC
CDR3 protein: CASLPGDRGSYGYTF

clone size: NA
J gene: TRBJ2-7
V gene: TRBV30
D gene: TRBD2
CDR3 DNA: TGTGCCTGGAGCGGACTAGTCTACGAGCAGTACTTC
CDR3 protein: CAWSGLVYEQYF